This T cell receptor (beta chain) was recovered during a study of Ad26.COV2.S vaccination and SARS-CoV-2 variants. Study-level background: Intramuscularly, Ad26.COV2.S was given either once or twice, 56 days apart.

The CDR3 runs to 12 residues. Per germline, CDR1 GTSNPN and CDR2 SVGIG (reference sequence). Data came from immunoSEQ multiplex PCR; TCRdb stores just in-frame clones and leaves some out. The table shows under 500,000 clones, with roughly 90% occurring only once. As to treatment: some 20 received Ad26.COV2.S at low or high dose, single or two shots; a few received placebo; per-sample allocation not given. Following the first vaccine or placebo injection, samples were taken on day 63. In this sample, this clone turned up once. The junction does not match germline at one end; this may be a read error. The sequence came from a person aged 18-60 years who received the Ad26.COV2.S COVID-19 vaccine or a placebo. The sequences come from peripheral blood, collected in a trial of Ad26.COV2.S vaccine versus placebo. The V and J genes are TRBV30 and TRBJ2-1; D is perhaps TRBD1 (7 bases). The chain's CDR3 is CAWSDFWTGGVF. CDR3 bases: TGTGCCTGGAGTGATTTTTGGACAGGAGGGGTCTTC.